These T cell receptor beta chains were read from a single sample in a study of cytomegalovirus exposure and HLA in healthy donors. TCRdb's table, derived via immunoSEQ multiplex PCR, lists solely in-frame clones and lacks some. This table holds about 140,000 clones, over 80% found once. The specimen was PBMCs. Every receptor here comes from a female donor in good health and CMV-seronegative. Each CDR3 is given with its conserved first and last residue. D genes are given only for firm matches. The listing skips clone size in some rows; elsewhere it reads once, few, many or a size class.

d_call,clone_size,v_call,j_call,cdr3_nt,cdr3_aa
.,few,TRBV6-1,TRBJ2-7,TGTGCCAGCAGTGAATTCAGGGGATGGCCCCGTTCCTACGAGCAGTACTTC,CASSEFRGWPRSYEQYF
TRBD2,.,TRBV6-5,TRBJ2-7,TGTGCCAGCAGTTACCTAGGAACTAGCGCCTCCTACGAGCAGTACTTC,CASSYLGTSASYEQYF
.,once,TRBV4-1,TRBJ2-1,TGCGCCAGCAGCCAATCGATAGGGGTGAATGAGCAGTTCTTC,CASSQSIGVNEQFF
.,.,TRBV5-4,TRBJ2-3,TGTGCCAGCAGCCCCCACACAGATACGCAGTATTTT,CASSPHTDTQYF
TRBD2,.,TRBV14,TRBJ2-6,TGTGCCAGCAGCCATTGGGGGGGGAGGCTCTCTGGGGCCAACGTCCTGACTTTC,CASSHWGGRLSGANVLTF
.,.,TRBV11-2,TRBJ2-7,TGTGCCAGCAGCCTCGCAGGGTTAGGCACCTACGAGCAGTACTTC,CASSLAGLGTYEQYF
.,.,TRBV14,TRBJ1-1,TGTGCCAGCAGCCAAGATCGATTAGCCAACACTGAAGCTTTCTTT,CASSQDRLANTEAFF
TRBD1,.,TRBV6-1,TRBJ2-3,TGTGCCAGCAGTGAGCGACAGGGGGGATCAGATACGCAGTATTTT,CASSERQGGSDTQYF
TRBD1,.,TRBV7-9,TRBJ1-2,TGTGCCAGCAGTTCGGACAGGACCCACTATGGCTACACCTTC,CASSSDRTHYGYTF
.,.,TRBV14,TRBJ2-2,TGTGCCAGCAGCCATGTGGGAGAAGGCACCGGGGAGCTGTTTTTT,CASSHVGEGTGELFF
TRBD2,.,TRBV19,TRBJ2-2,TGTGCCAGTAGTATACCCGGACTAGCGGGATACACCGGGGAGCTGTTTTTT,CASSIPGLAGYTGELFF
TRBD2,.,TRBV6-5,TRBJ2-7,TGTGCCAGCAGTTACAGCGGGAGGGCCGACGAGCAGTACTTC,CASSYSGRADEQYF
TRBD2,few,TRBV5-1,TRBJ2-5,TGCGCCAGCAGCCAAGGGACTAGCGGGAGGGGAGAGACCCAGTACTTC,CASSQGTSGRGETQYF
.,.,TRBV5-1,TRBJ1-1,TGCGCCAGCAGCTTGAGAGGGACTGAAGCTTTCTTT,CASSLRGTEAFF
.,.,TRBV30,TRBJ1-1,TGTGCCTGGAGTGTAGGGGGAAGGACTGAAGCTTTCTTT,CAWSVGGRTEAFF